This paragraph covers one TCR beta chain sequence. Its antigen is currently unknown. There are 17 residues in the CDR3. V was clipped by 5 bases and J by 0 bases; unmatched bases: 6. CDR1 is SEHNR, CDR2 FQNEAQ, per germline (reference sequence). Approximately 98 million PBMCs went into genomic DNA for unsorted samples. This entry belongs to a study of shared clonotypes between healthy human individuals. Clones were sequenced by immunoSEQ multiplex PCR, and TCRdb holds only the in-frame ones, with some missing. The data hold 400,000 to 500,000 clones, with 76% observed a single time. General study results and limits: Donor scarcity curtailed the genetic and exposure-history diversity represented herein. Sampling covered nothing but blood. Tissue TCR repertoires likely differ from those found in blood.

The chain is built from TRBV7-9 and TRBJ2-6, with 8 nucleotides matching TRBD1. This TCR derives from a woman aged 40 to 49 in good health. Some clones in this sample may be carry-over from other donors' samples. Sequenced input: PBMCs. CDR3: CASSNRDRSSGANVLTF. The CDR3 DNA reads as TGTGCCAGCAGCAATCGGGACAGGTCCTCTGGGGCCAACGTCCTGACTTTC. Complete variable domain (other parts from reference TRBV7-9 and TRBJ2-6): DTGVSQNPRHKITKRGQNVTFRCDPISEHNRLYWYRQTLGQGPEFLTYFQNEAQLEKSRLLSDRFSAERPKGSFSTLEIQRTEQGDSAMYLCASSNRDRSSGANVLTFGAGSRLTVL.